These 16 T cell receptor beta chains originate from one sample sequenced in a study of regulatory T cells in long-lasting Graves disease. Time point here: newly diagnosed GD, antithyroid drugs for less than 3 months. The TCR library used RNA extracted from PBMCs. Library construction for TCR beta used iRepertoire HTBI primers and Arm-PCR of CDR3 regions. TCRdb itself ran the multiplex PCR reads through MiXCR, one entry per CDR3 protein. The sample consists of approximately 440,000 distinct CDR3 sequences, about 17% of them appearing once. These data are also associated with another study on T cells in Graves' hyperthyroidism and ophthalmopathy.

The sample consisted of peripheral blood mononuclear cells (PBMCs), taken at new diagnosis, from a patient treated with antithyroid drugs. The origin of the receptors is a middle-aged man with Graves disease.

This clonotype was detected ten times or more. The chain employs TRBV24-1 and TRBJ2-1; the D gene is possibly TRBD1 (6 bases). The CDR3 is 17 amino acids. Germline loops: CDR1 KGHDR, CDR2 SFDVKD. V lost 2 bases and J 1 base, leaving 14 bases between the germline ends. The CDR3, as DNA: TGTGCCACCAGTGATTCACCCCCAGGGGCATCCTACAATGAGCAGTTCTTC. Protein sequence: CATSDSPPGASYNEQFF.

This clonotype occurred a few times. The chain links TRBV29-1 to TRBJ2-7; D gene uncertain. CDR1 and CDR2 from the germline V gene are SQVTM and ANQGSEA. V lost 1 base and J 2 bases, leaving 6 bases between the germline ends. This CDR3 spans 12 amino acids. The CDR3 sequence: CSVEGGAYEQYF. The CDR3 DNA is TGCAGCGTTGAAGGGGGTGCCTACGAGCAGTACTTC.

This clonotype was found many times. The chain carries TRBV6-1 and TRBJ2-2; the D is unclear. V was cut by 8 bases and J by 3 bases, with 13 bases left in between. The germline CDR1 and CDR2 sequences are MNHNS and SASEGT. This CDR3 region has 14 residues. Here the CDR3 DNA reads TGTGCCAGCGGAAGAGACCTCTACACCGGGGAGCTGTTTTTT. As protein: CASGRDLYTGELFF.

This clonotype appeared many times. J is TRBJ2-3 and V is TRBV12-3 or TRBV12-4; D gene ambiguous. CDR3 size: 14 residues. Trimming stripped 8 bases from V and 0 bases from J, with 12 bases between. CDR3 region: CASGPYGSTDTQYF. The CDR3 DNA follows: TGTGCCAGCGGGCCTTACGGGAGCACAGATACGCAGTATTTT.

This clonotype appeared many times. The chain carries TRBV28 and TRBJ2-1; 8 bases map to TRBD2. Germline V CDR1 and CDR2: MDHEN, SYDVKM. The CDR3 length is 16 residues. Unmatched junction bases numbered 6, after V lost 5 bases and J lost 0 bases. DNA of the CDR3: TGTGCCAGCAGTCCCCCAAGCGGGAGCTCCTACAATGAGCAGTTCTTC. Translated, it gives CASSPPSGSSYNEQFF.

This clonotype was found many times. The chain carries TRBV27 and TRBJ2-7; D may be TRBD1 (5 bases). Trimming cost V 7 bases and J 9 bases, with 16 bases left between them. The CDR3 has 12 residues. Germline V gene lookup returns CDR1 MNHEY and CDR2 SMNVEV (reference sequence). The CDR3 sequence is CASTRTGQRQYF. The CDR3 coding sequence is TGTGCCAGCACCCGCACCGGACAACGGCAGTACTTC.

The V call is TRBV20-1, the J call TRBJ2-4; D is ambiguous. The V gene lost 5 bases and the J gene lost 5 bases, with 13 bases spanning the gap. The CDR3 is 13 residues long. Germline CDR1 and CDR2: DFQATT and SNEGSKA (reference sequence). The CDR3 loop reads CSAAGPPQNIQYF. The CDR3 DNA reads TGCAGTGCTGCCGGGCCCCCTCAAAACATTCAGTACTTC.

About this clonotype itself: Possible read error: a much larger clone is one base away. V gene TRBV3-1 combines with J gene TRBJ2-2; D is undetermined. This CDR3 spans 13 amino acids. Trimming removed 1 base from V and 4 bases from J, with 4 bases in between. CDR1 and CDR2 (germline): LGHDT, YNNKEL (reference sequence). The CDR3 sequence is CASSQVGTGELFF. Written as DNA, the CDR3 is TGTGCCAGCAGCCAAGTTGGCACCGGGGAGCTGTTTTTT.

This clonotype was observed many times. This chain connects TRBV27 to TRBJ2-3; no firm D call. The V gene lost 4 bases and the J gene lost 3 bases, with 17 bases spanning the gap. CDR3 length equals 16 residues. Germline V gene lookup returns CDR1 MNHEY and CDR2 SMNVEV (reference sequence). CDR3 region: CASSSGPIPRTDTQYF. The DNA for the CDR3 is TGTGCCAGCAGTTCCGGACCGATTCCAAGGACAGATACGCAGTATTTT.

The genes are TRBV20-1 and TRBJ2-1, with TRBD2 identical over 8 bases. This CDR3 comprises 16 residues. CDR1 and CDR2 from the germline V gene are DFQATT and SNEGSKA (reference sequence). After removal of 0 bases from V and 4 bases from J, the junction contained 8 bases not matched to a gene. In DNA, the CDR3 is TGCAGTGCTAGAGATCAACTAGCGGAGACTTACAATGAGCAGTTCTTC. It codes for CSARDQLAETYNEQFF.

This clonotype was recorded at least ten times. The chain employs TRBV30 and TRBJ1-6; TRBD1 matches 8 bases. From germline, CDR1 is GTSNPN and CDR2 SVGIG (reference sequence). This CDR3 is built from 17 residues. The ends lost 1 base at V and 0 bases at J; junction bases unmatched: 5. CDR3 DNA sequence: TGTGCCTGGAGTGGGACAGGGTTCTCCTCCTATAATTCACCCCTCCACTTT. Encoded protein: CAWSGTGFSSYNSPLHF.

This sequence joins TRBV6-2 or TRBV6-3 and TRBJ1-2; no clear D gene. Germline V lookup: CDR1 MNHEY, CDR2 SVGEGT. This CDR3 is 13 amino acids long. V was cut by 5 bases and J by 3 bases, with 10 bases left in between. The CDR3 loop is CASSPGPDYGYTF. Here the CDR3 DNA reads TGTGCCAGCAGTCCCGGACCCGACTATGGCTACACCTTC.

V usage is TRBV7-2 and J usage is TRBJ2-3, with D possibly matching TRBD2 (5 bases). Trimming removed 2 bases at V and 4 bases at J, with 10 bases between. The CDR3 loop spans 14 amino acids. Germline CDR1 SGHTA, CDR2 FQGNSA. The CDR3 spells CASSLRLASDTQYF. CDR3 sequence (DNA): TGTGCCAGCAGCTTAAGGCTAGCCTCAGATACGCAGTATTTT.

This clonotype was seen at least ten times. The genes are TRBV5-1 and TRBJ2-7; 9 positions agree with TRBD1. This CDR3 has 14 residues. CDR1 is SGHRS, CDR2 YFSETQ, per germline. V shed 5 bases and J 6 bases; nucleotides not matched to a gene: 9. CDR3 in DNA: TGCGCCAGCAGGCCCAATACAGGGGGCGCCGAGCAGTACTTC. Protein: CASRPNTGGAEQYF.

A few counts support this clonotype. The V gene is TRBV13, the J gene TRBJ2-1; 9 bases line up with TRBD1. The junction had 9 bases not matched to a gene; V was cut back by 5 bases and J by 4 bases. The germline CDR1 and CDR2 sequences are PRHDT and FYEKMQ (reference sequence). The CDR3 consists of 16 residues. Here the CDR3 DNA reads TGTGCCAGCAGCCGGACCGGGACAGGGCCTTACAATGAGCAGTTCTTC. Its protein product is CASSRTGTGPYNEQFF.

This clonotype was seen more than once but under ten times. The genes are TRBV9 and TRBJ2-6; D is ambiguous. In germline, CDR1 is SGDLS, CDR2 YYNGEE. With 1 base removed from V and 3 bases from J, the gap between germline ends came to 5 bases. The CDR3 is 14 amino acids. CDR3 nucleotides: TGTGCCAGCAGCGTAACTGGTGGGGCCAACGTCCTGACTTTC. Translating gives CASSVTGGANVLTF.